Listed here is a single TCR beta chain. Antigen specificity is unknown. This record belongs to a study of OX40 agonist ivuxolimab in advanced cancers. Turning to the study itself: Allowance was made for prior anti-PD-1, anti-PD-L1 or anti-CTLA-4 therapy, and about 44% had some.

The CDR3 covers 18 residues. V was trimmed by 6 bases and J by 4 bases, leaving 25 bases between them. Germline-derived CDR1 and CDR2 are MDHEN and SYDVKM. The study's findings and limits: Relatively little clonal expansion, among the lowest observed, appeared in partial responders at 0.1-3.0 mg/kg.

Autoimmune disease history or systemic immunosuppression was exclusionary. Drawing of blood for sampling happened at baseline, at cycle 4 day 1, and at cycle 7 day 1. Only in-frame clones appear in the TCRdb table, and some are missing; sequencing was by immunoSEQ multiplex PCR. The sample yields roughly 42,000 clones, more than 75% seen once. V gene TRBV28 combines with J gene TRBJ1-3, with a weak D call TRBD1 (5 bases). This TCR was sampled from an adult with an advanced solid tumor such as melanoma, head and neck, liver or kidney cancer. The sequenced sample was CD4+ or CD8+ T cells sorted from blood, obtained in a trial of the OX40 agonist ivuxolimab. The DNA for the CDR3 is TGTGCCAGCAGCAAACCTTCGACCGGGAACCGGGGCGGAAACACCATATATTTT. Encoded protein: CASSKPSTGNRGGNTIYF.